Below, 6 T cell receptor beta chains from the same sample are listed, as sequenced in a study of Graves' ophthalmopathy and Graves' hyperthyroidism. Amplifying from RNA transcripts, the study obtained TCR beta CDR3 regions. Investigators did first-round RT-PCR with HTBI primers, then second-round multiplex PCR. Using its own MiXCR run on the multiplex PCR reads, TCRdb lists one record per CDR3 protein. The sample shows about 400,000 distinct CDR3 sequences, around 20% of them seen only once. Sequenced input: peripheral blood. Source of these receptors: a woman younger than 35 with stable Graves' hyperthyroidism.

This clonotype was seen ten or more times. The chain joins TRBV11-3 to TRBJ2-7; TRBD2 aligns across 11 bases. Germline CDR1 SGHNT, CDR2 YENEEA. The CDR3 runs 13 residues. J lost 2 bases, V lost 8 bases, and 2 bases had no gene match. CDR3 amino acids: CASGTSGTYEQYF. CDR3 sequence (DNA): TGTGCCAGCGGGACTAGCGGAACCTACGAGCAGTACTTC.

This clonotype was picked up many times. The rearrangement joins TRBV11-3 to TRBJ1-1; D perhaps matches TRBD1 (5 bases). The V gene lost 2 bases and the J gene lost 0 bases, with 10 bases spanning the gap. This CDR3 has 15 residues. CDR1 SGHNT and CDR2 YENEEA come from the germline V gene. CDR3 protein: CASSLSGDLNTEAFF. DNA of the CDR3: TGTGCCAGCAGCTTATCCGGGGACTTGAACACTGAAGCTTTCTTT.

The chain employs TRBV27 and TRBJ2-6, with a possible D match to TRBD1 (5 bases). Trimming stripped 3 bases from V and 13 bases from J, with 13 bases between. CDR1 and CDR2 (germline): MNHEY, SMNVEV (reference sequence). This CDR3 has 13 residues. The CDR3 loop reads CASSLTVMGVLTF. CDR3 DNA sequence: TGTGCCAGCAGTTTGACAGTGATGGGGGTCCTGACTTTC.

This clonotype was picked up many times. V usage is TRBV25-1 and J usage is TRBJ1-2, with 9 positions matching TRBD1. There are 17 residues in the CDR3. The V gene's germline CDR1 is MGHDK and CDR2 SYGVNS. V shed 5 bases and J 4 bases; nucleotides not matched to a gene: 14. Written as DNA, the CDR3 is TGTGCCAGCAGTAATAGCCAATATGGGACAGGGACCTATGGCTACACCTTC. Its translation: CASSNSQYGTGTYGYTF.

This clonotype was observed many times. The DNA of the CDR3 is TGTGCCAGCAGCTTAGCGACAGGGACTAGCAGGGAGACCCAGTACTTC. This gives the protein CASSLATGTSRETQYF. The chain has TRBV7-9 and TRBJ2-5; 9 bases line up with TRBD2. Losses at the gene ends were 0 bases for V and 5 bases for J; bases not matched to a gene: 7. Germline V gene sequence: CDR1 SEHNR, CDR2 FQNEAQ (reference sequence). CDR3 length: 16 residues. Looking up the rest from reference TRBV7-9 and TRBJ2-5 gives the full variable domain: DTGVSQNPRHKITKRGQNVTFRCDPISEHNRLYWYRQTLGQGPEFLTYFQNEAQLEKSRLLSDRFSAERPKGSFSTLEIQRTEQGDSAMYLCASSLATGTSRETQYFGPGTRLLVL.

This clonotype was recorded many times. V gene TRBV9 combines with J gene TRBJ2-7, with D uncertain. The V gene lost 0 bases and the J gene lost 3 bases, with 13 bases spanning the gap. Germline V lookup: CDR1 SGDLS, CDR2 YYNGEE. The CDR3 sequence is 15 residues long. CDR3 amino acids: CASSVAARADYEQYF. The CDR3 DNA sequence: TGTGCCAGCAGCGTAGCTGCACGCGCGGACTACGAGCAGTACTTC.